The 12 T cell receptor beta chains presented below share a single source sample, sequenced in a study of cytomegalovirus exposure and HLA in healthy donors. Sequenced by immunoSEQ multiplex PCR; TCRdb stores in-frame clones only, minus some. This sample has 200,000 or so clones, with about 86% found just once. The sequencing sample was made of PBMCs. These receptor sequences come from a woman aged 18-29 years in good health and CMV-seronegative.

The chain's CDR3 is CASSGIQETQYF. In nucleotides, the CDR3 is TGTGCCAGCAGCGGGATTCAAGAGACCCAGTACTTC. The chain carries TRBV6-5 and TRBJ2-5, with D perhaps matching TRBD2 (5 bases). Germline V gene sequence: CDR1 MNHEY, CDR2 SVGAGI. The V end was cut by 6 bases, the J end by 2 bases, with 7 bases between. The CDR3 runs 12 residues.

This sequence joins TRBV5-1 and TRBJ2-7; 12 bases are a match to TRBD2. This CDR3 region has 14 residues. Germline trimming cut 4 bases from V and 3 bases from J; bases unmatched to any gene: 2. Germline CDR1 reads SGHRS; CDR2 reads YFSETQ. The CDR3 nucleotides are TGCGCCAGCAGCCCTAGCGGGGGGGGCTACGAGCAGTACTTC. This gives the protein CASSPSGGGYEQYF.

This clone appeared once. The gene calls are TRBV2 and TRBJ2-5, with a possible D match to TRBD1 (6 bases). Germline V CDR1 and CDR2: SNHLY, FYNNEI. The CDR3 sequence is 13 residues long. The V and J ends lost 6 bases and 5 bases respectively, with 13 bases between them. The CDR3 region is CASSLNRAETQYF. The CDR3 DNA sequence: TGTGCCAGCAGCCTGAACAGGGCCGAGACCCAGTACTTC.

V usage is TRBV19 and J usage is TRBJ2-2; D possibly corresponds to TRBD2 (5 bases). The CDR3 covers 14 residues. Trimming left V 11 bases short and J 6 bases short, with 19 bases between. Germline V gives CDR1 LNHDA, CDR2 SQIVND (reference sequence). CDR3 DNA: TGTGCCCCCCCAAGTGAGGGATCTCCCGGGGAGCTGTTTTTT. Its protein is CAPPSEGSPGELFF.

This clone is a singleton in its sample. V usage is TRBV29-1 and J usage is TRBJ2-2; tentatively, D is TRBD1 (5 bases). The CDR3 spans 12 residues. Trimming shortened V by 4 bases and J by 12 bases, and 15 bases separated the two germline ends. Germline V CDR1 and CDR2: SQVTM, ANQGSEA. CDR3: CSVGLGKGKLFF. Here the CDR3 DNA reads TGCAGCGTTGGATTAGGGAAGGGGAAGCTGTTTTTT.

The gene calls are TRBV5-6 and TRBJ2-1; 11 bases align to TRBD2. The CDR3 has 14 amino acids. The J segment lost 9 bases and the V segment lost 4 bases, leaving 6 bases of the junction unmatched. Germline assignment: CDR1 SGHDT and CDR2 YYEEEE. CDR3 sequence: CASSPSGRRGEQFF. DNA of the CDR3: TGTGCCAGCAGCCCTAGCGGGAGGCGGGGTGAGCAGTTCTTC.

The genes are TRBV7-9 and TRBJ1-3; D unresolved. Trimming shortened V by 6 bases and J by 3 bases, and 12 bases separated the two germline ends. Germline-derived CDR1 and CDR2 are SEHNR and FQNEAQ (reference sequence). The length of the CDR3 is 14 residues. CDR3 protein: CASSPRQDGNTIYF. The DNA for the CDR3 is TGTGCCAGCAGTCCCAGGCAGGATGGAAACACCATATATTTT.

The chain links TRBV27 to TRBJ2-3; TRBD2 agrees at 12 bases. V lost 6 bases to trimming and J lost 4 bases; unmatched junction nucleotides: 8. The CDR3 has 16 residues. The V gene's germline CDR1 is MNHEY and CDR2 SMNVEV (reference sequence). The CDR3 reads CASRRTSGTRSDTQYF. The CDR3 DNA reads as TGTGCCAGCAGACGGACTAGCGGGACTAGATCAGATACGCAGTATTTT.

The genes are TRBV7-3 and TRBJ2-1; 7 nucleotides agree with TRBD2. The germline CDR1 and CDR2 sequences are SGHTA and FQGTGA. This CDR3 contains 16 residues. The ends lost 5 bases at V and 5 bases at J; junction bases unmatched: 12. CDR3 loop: CASSPTGGSSDNEQFF. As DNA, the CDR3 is TGTGCCAGCAGCCCCACGGGAGGTTCTTCGGACAATGAGCAGTTCTTC.

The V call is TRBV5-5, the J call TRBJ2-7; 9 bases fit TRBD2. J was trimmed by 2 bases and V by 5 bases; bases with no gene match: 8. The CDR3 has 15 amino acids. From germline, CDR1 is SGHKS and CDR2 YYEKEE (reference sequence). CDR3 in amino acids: CASSLSRLAAYEQYF. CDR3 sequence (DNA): TGTGCCAGCAGTCTTTCTAGACTAGCGGCCTACGAGCAGTACTTC. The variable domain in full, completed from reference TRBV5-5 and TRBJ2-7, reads DAGVTQSPTHLIKTRGQQVTLRCSPISGHKSVSWYQQVLGQGPQFIFQYYEKEERGRGNFPDRFSARQFPNYSSELNVNALLLGDSALYLCASSLSRLAAYEQYFGPGTRLTVT.

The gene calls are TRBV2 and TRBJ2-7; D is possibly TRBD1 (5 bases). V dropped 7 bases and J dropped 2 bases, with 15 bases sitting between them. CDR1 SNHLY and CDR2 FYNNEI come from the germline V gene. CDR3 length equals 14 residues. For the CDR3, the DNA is TGTGCCAGCACCCAGGACAATTCTGCCTACGAGCAGTACTTC. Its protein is CASTQDNSAYEQYF. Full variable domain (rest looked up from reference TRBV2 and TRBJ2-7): EPEVTQTPSHQVTQMGQEVILRCVPISNHLYFYWYRQILGQKVEFLVSFYNNEISEKSEIFDDQFSVERPDGSNFTLKIRSTKLEDSAMYFCASTQDNSAYEQYFGPGTRLTVT.

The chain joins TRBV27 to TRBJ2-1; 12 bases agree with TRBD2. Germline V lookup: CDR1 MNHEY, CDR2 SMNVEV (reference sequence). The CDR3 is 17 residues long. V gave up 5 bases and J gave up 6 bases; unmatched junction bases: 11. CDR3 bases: TGTGCCAGCAGTCCGACCGGACTAGCGGGACAGGTCAATGAGCAGTTCTTC. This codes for CASSPTGLAGQVNEQFF.